The table lists the clone carrying this T cell receptor (beta chain) with a count of one. Its antigen is undetermined. The data were taken from a study of T-cell reconstitution after alpha-beta-depleted transplantation in children. Trimming pared 4 bases from V and 0 bases from J, leaving 6 bases between. Germline V lookup: CDR1 DFQATT, CDR2 SNEGSKA (reference sequence). This CDR3 spans 13 amino acids. Points from the study as a whole: Surviving recipient T cells and thymic progenitors underlay high day-60 TCRbeta diversity in some patients.

TCRbeta library construction was performed incorporating unique molecular identifiers. TCRdb re-called the PCR reads through MiXCR, storing one row per CDR3 protein. The data hold approximately 630,000 distinct CDR3 sequences, with 13% observed a single time. The chain uses TRBV20-1 and TRBJ2-2; unclear D gene. The input for sequencing was PBMCs, taken before TCRalphabeta/CD19-depleted stem cell transplant. The sequence was collected from a girl aged 2-10 years with congenital amegakaryocytic thrombocytopenia, due to receive a stem cell transplant. The CDR3 sequence: CSAKLTNTGELFF. CDR3 DNA sequence: TGCAGTGCTAAACTAACGAACACCGGGGAGCTGTTTTTT.